These 21 T cell receptor beta chains were sequenced from one sample in a study of identical twins. TCRdb reprocessed the 5' RACE reads via MiXCR and lists one record per CDR3 protein. The sample lists roughly 720,000 distinct CDR3 sequences; about 18% were seen once. These data also formed part of another study, on T cells expressing NK-cell markers.

The sample taken for sequencing was PBMCs. Receptor source: a woman aged 18 to 35 in good health.

The V and J genes are TRBV20-1 and TRBJ2-1; the match to TRBD2 covers 11 bases. Looked up from germline, CDR1 is DFQATT and CDR2 is SNEGSKA (reference sequence). The CDR3 extends over 14 amino acids. V lost 6 bases and J lost 9; bases outside the gene matches: 10. The CDR3 nucleotides are TGCAGTGCGAGGCCGCTAGCGGGGGGAGGTGAGCAGTTCTTC. It specifies CSARPLAGGGEQFF.

The chain employs TRBV5-1 and TRBJ2-7; unclear D gene. This CDR3 has 13 residues. In germline, CDR1 is SGHRS, CDR2 YFSETQ. V dropped 4 bases and J dropped 2 bases, with 10 bases sitting between them. The CDR3: CASSPYATYEQYF. Here the CDR3 DNA reads TGCGCCAGCAGCCCCTACGCCACCTACGAGCAGTACTTC.

The chain is built from TRBV20-1 and TRBJ2-5; 7 positions agree with TRBD1. The trim removed 6 bases at V and 2 bases at J, leaving 9 bases unmatched. CDR3 length: 14 residues. Germline lookup yields CDR1 DFQATT and CDR2 SNEGSKA (reference sequence). CDR3 sequence reads: CSARSWDSQETQYF. CDR3 nucleotide sequence: TGCAGTGCACGGTCCTGGGACAGTCAAGAGACCCAGTACTTC.

This clonotype was observed many times. The chain carries TRBV12-3 or TRBV12-4 and TRBJ2-2; either TRBD1 or TRBD2 may fit D (5 bases each). V lost 8 bases and J 3 bases, leaving 13 bases between the germline ends. CDR3 length: 14 residues. This CDR3 is CASRRDGDTGELFF. Written as DNA, the CDR3 is TGTGCCAGCCGAAGGGACGGAGACACCGGGGAGCTGTTTTTT.

This sequence joins TRBV11-3 and TRBJ2-6; the D call may be TRBD1 or TRBD2 (6 bases each). This CDR3 has 15 amino acids. Trimming took off 8 bases at V and 0 bases at J, with 11 bases between the two ends. CDR1 is SGHNT, CDR2 YENEEA, per germline. The CDR3: CASAGGGSGANVLTF. CDR3 bases: TGTGCCAGCGCAGGAGGGGGCTCTGGGGCCAACGTCCTGACTTTC.

CDR3 loop: CASMEDRVGTGELFF. The CDR3 nucleotides read TGCGCCAGCATGGAAGACAGGGTTGGCACCGGGGAGCTGTTTTTT. V gene TRBV5-1 combines with J gene TRBJ2-2; 7 nucleotides line up with TRBD1. V was clipped by 6 bases and J by 4 bases; unmatched bases: 9. The CDR3 totals 15 residues. From germline, CDR1 is SGHRS and CDR2 YFSETQ.

This rearrangement joins TRBV6-1 to TRBJ2-2, with 13 nucleotides matching TRBD2. Per germline, CDR1 MNHNS and CDR2 SASEGT. V was pared by 6 bases and J by 5 bases, with 12 bases of the junction left unmatched. The CDR3 totals 18 residues. The CDR3 DNA reads as TGTGCCAGCAGAAATCCGGGACTAGCGGGACGTAGGACCGGGGAGCTGTTTTTT. Encoded protein: CASRNPGLAGRRTGELFF.

This clonotype showed up just a few times. The genes are TRBV2 and TRBJ2-7; 10 nucleotides match TRBD1. The germline CDR1 and CDR2 sequences are SNHLY and FYNNEI. This CDR3 has 15 residues. Germline trimming cut 6 bases from V and 5 bases from J; bases unmatched to any gene: 10. The CDR3 nucleotides are TGTGCCAGCAGGACAGGGGGCCCGGGTACAAACGAGCAGTACTTC. Its protein is CASRTGGPGTNEQYF.

V gene TRBV19 combines with J gene TRBJ2-2, with unresolved D. CDR1 LNHDA and CDR2 SQIVND come from the germline V gene (reference sequence). V lost 5 bases and J 5 bases, leaving 12 bases between the germline ends. The CDR3 extends over 14 amino acids. In nucleotides, the CDR3 is TGTGCCAGTAGTCTTGGCGGCCTGACCGGGGAGCTGTTTTTT. This translates into CASSLGGLTGELFF.

The CDR3: CATQGTSGASYEQYF. The CDR3 DNA is TGTGCCACCCAAGGGACTAGCGGGGCCTCCTACGAGCAGTACTTC. The rearrangement links TRBV7-9 to TRBJ2-7; 13 bases agree with TRBD2. With V trimmed by 10 bases and J by 0 bases, 6 bases remained unmatched. Per the germline V gene, CDR1 is SEHNR and CDR2 is FQNEAQ (reference sequence). The CDR3 loop spans 15 amino acids.

The V and J genes are TRBV7-2 and TRBJ2-7; D ambiguous. Germline values: CDR1 SGHTA, CDR2 FQGNSA. The CDR3 length is 15 residues. V lost 3 bases, J lost 3 bases, and 15 bases lay in between. The CDR3 sequence: CASSFDGSSLYEQYF. CDR3 nucleotides: TGTGCCAGCAGCTTCGACGGGTCCTCTCTCTACGAGCAGTACTTC.

This clonotype was observed many times. The CDR3 coding sequence is TGTGCCAGCAGCCCTCAAGGTATCTCCTACGAGCAGTACTTC. As protein: CASSPQGISYEQYF. The chain uses TRBV12-3 or TRBV12-4 and TRBJ2-7; D gene unclear. The CDR3 totals 14 residues. V dropped 6 bases and J dropped 0 bases, with 12 bases sitting between them.

The rearrangement joins TRBV4-1 to TRBJ2-2; TRBD2 aligns across 7 bases. V lost 0 bases to trimming and J lost 7 bases; unmatched junction nucleotides: 11. CDR1 is MGHRA, CDR2 YSYEKL, per germline. This CDR3 spans 17 amino acids. DNA for the CDR3: TGCGCCAGCAGCCAAGATCGCCTAGCGGCCCGGGGCGGGGAGCTGTTTTTT. This sequence encodes CASSQDRLAARGGELFF.

The chain joins TRBV7-2 to TRBJ2-1; TRBD2 aligns across 7 bases. The germline V gene has CDR1 SGHTA and CDR2 FQGNSA. V dropped 6 bases and J dropped 13; count of bases not matched to a gene: 9. CDR3 length equals 12 residues. The DNA of the CDR3 is TGTGCCAGCAGTGGCGCCGGGACTAATCAGTTCTTC. As protein: CASSGAGTNQFF.

V usage is TRBV20-1 and J usage is TRBJ1-5, with unresolved D. The CDR3 is made up of 12 amino acids. Germline V lookup: CDR1 DFQATT, CDR2 SNEGSKA (reference sequence). V was pared by 6 bases and J by 4 bases, with 10 bases between. This chain's CDR3 is CSATLHNQPQHF. In nucleotides, the CDR3 is TGCAGTGCCACTCTGCATAATCAGCCCCAGCATTTT.

This clonotype occurred a few times. The chain joins TRBV12-3 or TRBV12-4 to TRBJ2-2; D ambiguous. The CDR3 has 16 amino acids. V dropped 4 bases and J dropped 0 bases, with 12 bases sitting between them. The CDR3 protein is CASSSGRLANTGELFF. CDR3 in DNA: TGTGCCAGCAGTTCCGGACGGCTCGCGAACACCGGGGAGCTGTTTTTT.

This clonotype appeared a few times. This chain joins TRBV30 and TRBJ2-4, with TRBD2 matching over 7 bases. Germline V gives CDR1 GTSNPN, CDR2 SVGIG (reference sequence). Unmatched junction bases numbered 15, after V lost 3 bases and J lost 7 bases. This CDR3 region has 16 residues. The CDR3 protein is CAWSTHQGGGRNIQYF. The DNA for the CDR3 is TGTGCCTGGAGCACACATCAGGGCGGGGGTAGGAACATTCAGTACTTC.

This clonotype turned up a few times. Here the CDR3 DNA reads TGTGCCAGCAGCTTAACAGGGGTTGGCTACGAGCAGTACTTC. Its protein is CASSLTGVGYEQYF. This chain joins TRBV7-9 and TRBJ2-7, with 7 bases matching TRBD1. The CDR3 length is 14 residues. Germline loops: CDR1 SEHNR, CDR2 FQNEAQ (reference sequence). With V trimmed by 2 bases and J by 3 bases, 4 bases remained unmatched.

This clonotype was picked up a small number of times. The chain's CDR3 is CASRMAGQGAEQFF. In nucleotides, the CDR3 is TGCGCCAGCCGGATGGCTGGACAGGGTGCTGAGCAGTTCTTC. This chain uses TRBV10-2 with TRBJ2-1, with TRBD1 identical over 8 bases. In germline, CDR1 is WSHSY, CDR2 SAAADI. The CDR3 runs to 14 residues. Unmatched junction bases numbered 12, after V lost 8 bases and J lost 9 bases.

The chain joins TRBV5-5 to TRBJ1-5; no definite D call. With 0 bases removed from V and 6 bases from J, the gap between germline ends came to 7 bases. There are 13 residues in the CDR3. Germline V lookup: CDR1 SGHKS, CDR2 YYEKEE (reference sequence). CDR3 protein: CASSLAILQPQHF. CDR3 DNA: TGTGCCAGCAGCTTGGCGATCCTTCAGCCCCAGCATTTT.

This chain links TRBV5-1 with TRBJ1-4; TRBD1 is a possible D gene (6 bases). CDR3 size: 14 residues. The ends were cut back, 4 bases at V and 5 bases at J, with 12 bases in the middle. Germline-derived CDR1 and CDR2 are SGHRS and YFSETQ. CDR3 region: CASSLQGQNEKLFF. In nucleotides, the CDR3 is TGCGCCAGCAGCCTACAGGGTCAAAATGAAAAACTGTTTTTT. The full variable domain, rest sourced from reference TRBV5-1 and TRBJ1-4, is KAGVTQTPRYLIKTRGQQVTLSCSPISGHRSVSWYQQTPGQGLQFLFEYFSETQRNKGNFPGRFSGRQFSNSRSEMNVSTLELGDSALYLCASSLQGQNEKLFFGSGTQLSVL.